One sample yielded the 22 T cell receptor beta chains listed below, sequenced in a study of regulatory T cells in long-lasting Graves disease (dated by TCRdb to about 2021). The intended sense of this specimen's time point label: newly diagnosed GD, antithyroid drugs for less than 3 months. For both TCR sequencing and RNA sequencing, RNA was extracted from PBMCs in TRIzol. The library relied on multiplex PCR. Instrument used: Illumina HiSeq 4000. CDR3 regions were amplified by Arm-PCR with iRepertoire HTBI primers to construct TCR beta libraries. TCRdb redid the processing of the public reads, applying fastp at Q25 and MiXCR, and retained in-frame beta chains. Rows are combined by CDR3 protein, so each entry shows the most common genes and DNA. The sample data list fewer than 650,000 distinct CDR3 sequences, and roughly 16% of these were observed just once. The ten largest clones add up to about 18% of the sample.

This sample was shared with a second study, whose subject was T cells in Graves' hyperthyroidism and ophthalmopathy.

The input for sequencing was peripheral blood mononuclear cells (PBMCs), taken at new diagnosis, from a patient treated with antithyroid drugs. These TCRs come from a woman aged 25 to 39 with Graves disease. Donor details come from another sample of the same person, matched by shared clones.

This clonotype was observed many times. The V call is TRBV28, the J call TRBJ2-1, with TRBD2 matching over 9 bases. In germline, CDR1 is MDHEN, CDR2 SYDVKM. This CDR3 region has 16 residues. V was pared by 6 bases and J by 3 bases, with 9 bases of the junction left unmatched. CDR3 in DNA: TGTGCCAGCAGAGCGCGAGAGCGGGGGGACTACAATGAGCAGTTCTTC. It translates to CASRARERGDYNEQFF.

This clonotype was seen at least ten times. V usage is TRBV2 and J usage is TRBJ2-1; 7 bases are a match to TRBD2. CDR1 and CDR2 (germline): SNHLY, FYNNEI. Trimming cost V 4 bases and J 10 bases; bases outside gene matches: 13. The CDR3 length is 15 residues. The CDR3: CASSVTQGGSTEQFF. The DNA of the CDR3 is TGTGCCAGCAGTGTAACCCAGGGCGGGAGTACCGAGCAGTTCTTC.

The chain joins TRBV19 to TRBJ1-4; the D is unclear. With 0 bases removed from V and 8 bases from J, the gap between germline ends came to 22 bases. The germline V gene has CDR1 LNHDA and CDR2 SQIVND (reference sequence). This CDR3 is built from 18 residues. CDR3 protein: CASSIDPVWGLDGEKLFF. The DNA of the CDR3 is TGTGCCAGTAGTATAGATCCCGTTTGGGGATTGGACGGCGAAAAACTGTTTTTT.

This clonotype was picked up many times. This chain joins TRBV28 and TRBJ2-1; TRBD1 might be the D (6 bases). The CDR3 covers 17 residues. Germline V gene lookup returns CDR1 MDHEN and CDR2 SYDVKM. The ends were cut back, 6 bases at V and 1 base at J, with 19 bases in the middle. Written as DNA, the CDR3 is TGTGCCAGCAGCCTCCACCCCGACAGGACTTCCTACAATGAGCAGTTCTTC. It codes for CASSLHPDRTSYNEQFF.

This rearrangement joins TRBV3-1 to TRBJ2-1; no reliable D call. V was trimmed by 5 bases and J by 4 bases, leaving 12 bases between them. CDR1 LGHDT and CDR2 YNNKEL come from the germline V gene (reference sequence). CDR3 size: 14 residues. The CDR3 sequence: CASSLAVVYNEQFF. CDR3 sequence (DNA): TGTGCCAGCAGCTTAGCAGTGGTGTACAATGAGCAGTTCTTC.

The rearrangement links TRBV16 to TRBJ2-4; perhaps D is TRBD1 or TRBD2 (5 bases each). This CDR3 is built from 16 residues. CDR1 is KGHSY and CDR2 is FQNENV in the germline V gene. Trimming removed 0 bases from V and 0 bases from J, with 9 bases in between. The CDR3 sequence: CASSQSTGAAKNIQYF. The CDR3 region has the DNA TGTGCCAGCAGCCAATCGACCGGGGCAGCCAAAAACATTCAGTACTTC.

This clonotype was counted many times. This chain links TRBV6-5 with TRBJ1-6; TRBD1 might be the D (6 bases). CDR1 is MNHEY and CDR2 is SVGAGI in the germline V gene. The CDR3 covers 17 residues. Trimming cost V 0 bases and J 5 bases, with 14 bases left between them. The CDR3, as DNA: TGTGCCAGCAGTTACTCACAGGGATCTGTCAATAATTCACCCCTCCACTTT. This codes for CASSYSQGSVNNSPLHF.

The chain uses TRBV3-1 and TRBJ2-6, with no clear D. Per the germline V gene, CDR1 is LGHDT and CDR2 is YNNKEL (reference sequence). This CDR3 has 17 amino acids. V was trimmed by 0 bases and J by 1 base, leaving 10 bases between them. The CDR3 DNA sequence: TGTGCCAGCAGCCAAGATCCCTGGGTGTCTGGGGCCAACGTCCTGACTTTC. Translating gives CASSQDPWVSGANVLTF.

Many counts were recorded for this clonotype. The chain combines TRBV7-2 with TRBJ2-1; 9 bases align to TRBD2. J lost 9 bases, V lost 2 bases, and 2 bases had no gene match. There are 13 residues in the CDR3. The V gene's germline CDR1 is SGHTA and CDR2 FQGNSA. The CDR3: CASSLSGLAEQFF. CDR3 in DNA: TGTGCCAGCAGCTTATCGGGACTAGCTGAGCAGTTCTTC.

This clonotype was seen a handful of times. This chain links TRBV19 with TRBJ2-5; no clear D. Trimming took 1 base from V and 5 from J, leaving 8 bases between them. The CDR3 length is 13 residues. Germline V gene data show CDR1 as LNHDA and CDR2 as SQIVND (reference sequence). The CDR3 spells CASSIGSYETQYF. The CDR3 DNA follows: TGTGCCAGTAGTATAGGGAGTTACGAGACCCAGTACTTC.

This clonotype has a count of ten or more. The chain is built from TRBV7-3 and TRBJ2-1; possibly TRBD1 for D (5 bases). Germline CDR1 and CDR2: SGHTA and FQGTGA. The CDR3 has 17 residues. Deletions cut 2 bases from V and 4 bases from J, with 18 bases between. In nucleotides, the CDR3 is TGTGCCAGCAGCTTAGGGGCGGCAGGGCTCGGATACAATGAGCAGTTCTTC. It codes for CASSLGAAGLGYNEQFF.

The sample holds a few counts of this clonotype. CDR3 sequence (DNA): TGTGCCAGTAGTTCGGACAGGAGATCGGTCACTGAAGCTTTCTTT. It codes for CASSSDRRSVTEAFF. The chain links TRBV19 to TRBJ1-1; 7 bases agree with TRBD1. Trimming at V came to 5 bases and at J to 4 bases, leaving 10 bases not matched to a gene. The CDR3 runs to 15 residues. CDR1 is LNHDA and CDR2 is SQIVND in the germline V gene (reference sequence). The full variable domain, with the rest looked up from reference TRBV19 and TRBJ1-1, is DGGITQSPKYLFRKEGQNVTLSCEQNLNHDAMYWYRQDPGQGLRLIYYSQIVNDFQKGDIAEGYSVSREKKESFPLTVTSAQKNPTAFYLCASSSDRRSVTEAFFGQGTRLTVV.

The sample holds many counts of this clonotype. The chain couples TRBV28 to TRBJ2-5; no clear D. CDR1 is MDHEN, CDR2 SYDVKM, per germline. The CDR3 spans 12 residues. Trimming pared 2 bases from V and 7 bases from J, leaving 8 bases between. CDR3 coding DNA: TGTGCCAGCAGTTTAGAAACGGGGACCCAGTACTTC. This sequence encodes CASSLETGTQYF.

This clonotype came up a few times. The V and J genes are TRBV3-1 and TRBJ2-3; D is unclear. Germline values: CDR1 LGHDT, CDR2 YNNKEL (reference sequence). Deletions cut 2 bases from V and 4 bases from J, with 7 bases between. The CDR3 covers 13 residues. The CDR3 loop reads CASSQLLADTQYF. CDR3 coding DNA: TGTGCCAGCAGCCAATTGTTGGCAGATACGCAGTATTTT.

This clonotype came up a few times. The chain uses TRBV20-1 and TRBJ2-5; D uncertain. V was shortened by 1 base and J by 7 bases, with 7 bases between the two germline ends. This CDR3 contains 11 residues. Germline values: CDR1 DFQATT, CDR2 SNEGSKA (reference sequence). The CDR3 protein is CSARGSVTQYF. The CDR3, as DNA: TGCAGTGCTAGAGGGAGTGTGACCCAGTACTTC.

This clonotype was counted at least ten times. This chain uses TRBV6-1 with TRBJ1-1; D ambiguous. CDR3 length: 13 residues. CDR1 MNHNS and CDR2 SASEGT come from the germline V gene. V was trimmed by 7 bases and J by 7 bases, leaving 16 bases between them. This CDR3 reads CASTPGGLGEAFF. DNA for the CDR3: TGTGCCAGCACCCCCGGCGGGCTCGGTGAAGCTTTCTTT.

The chain joins TRBV3-1 to TRBJ2-5, with 7 positions matching TRBD2. CDR3 length: 14 amino acids. The germline V gene has CDR1 LGHDT and CDR2 YNNKEL (reference sequence). Losses at the gene ends were 4 bases for V and 4 bases for J; bases not matched to a gene: 6. The CDR3 region has the DNA TGTGCCAGCAGCCTGGGGGTAGCGGGAGAGACCCAGTACTTC. Translated: CASSLGVAGETQYF.

This clonotype was seen more than once but under ten times. V usage is TRBV11-2 and J usage is TRBJ2-3; 7 nucleotides agree with TRBD2. Germline assignment: CDR1 SGHAT and CDR2 FQNNGV. CDR3 size: 18 residues. The V gene end was trimmed by 5 bases and the J gene end by 0 bases; junction bases not matched to a gene: 14. For the CDR3, the DNA is TGTGCCAGCAGCCGAGGTGGGCTAGCGGTTATCAGCACAGATACGCAGTATTTT. Translation gives CASSRGGLAVISTDTQYF.

This chain links TRBV27 with TRBJ2-7; D is perhaps TRBD2 (6 bases). V was cut by 8 bases and J by 4 bases, with 15 bases left in between. Germline V gene sequence: CDR1 MNHEY, CDR2 SMNVEV (reference sequence). The CDR3 loop spans 13 amino acids. CDR3 nucleotides: TGTGCCAGCGGTCAAACTAGCAGGTACGAGCAGTACTTC. This codes for CASGQTSRYEQYF.

This clonotype has more than one count but fewer than ten. The chain employs TRBV24-1 and TRBJ2-1; 8 positions agree with TRBD2. Germline CDR1 is KGHDR and CDR2 is SFDVKD. V trimming: 1 base; J trimming: 4 bases; junction bases outside the gene matches: 5. The CDR3 loop spans 16 amino acids. This CDR3 reads CATSDLGSGGYNEQFF. Here the CDR3 DNA reads TGTGCCACCAGTGATTTAGGAAGCGGGGGATACAATGAGCAGTTCTTC.

At least ten counts were recorded for this clonotype. The chain couples TRBV2 to TRBJ2-2, with 9 positions matching TRBD2. The CDR3 covers 14 residues. Trimming took 9 bases from V and 5 from J; bases not matched to a gene: 7. CDR1 and CDR2 from the germline V gene are SNHLY and FYNNEI. CDR3 protein: CASLTSGRTGELFF. For the CDR3, the DNA is TGTGCCAGTCTGACTAGCGGACGGACCGGGGAGCTGTTTTTT.

At least ten counts were recorded for this clonotype. V usage is TRBV20-1 and J usage is TRBJ2-7; 7 bases agree with TRBD1. CDR1 and CDR2 from the germline V gene are DFQATT and SNEGSKA (reference sequence). CDR3 length: 14 amino acids. V dropped 6 bases and J dropped 0; count of bases not matched to a gene: 8. The CDR3 loop is CSAPDRSFSYEQYF. The CDR3 DNA reads TGCAGTGCCCCGGACAGGTCCTTCTCCTACGAGCAGTACTTC.